The text below deals with one TCR beta chain. No antigen is known for it. No qualities accompany the bases; no much larger clone lies one base away. Libraries came from the immunoSEQ multiplex PCR assay. To provide template for TCR sequencing, every sample had RNA extracted and reverse transcribed into cDNA. First-strand cDNA was synthesized using SuperScript III with a 2:1 mix of oligo-dT and random hexamers. A synthetic immune receptor repertoire was used to assess amplification bias, and residual bias was removed computationally. The original pipeline was this. Raw reads were preprocessed for error removal, and CDR3 was defined according to IMGT conventions as running from the conserved cysteine to phenylalanine. Clonality was computed by normalizing Shannon entropy by log2 of the number of productive unique TCRs and subtracting the result from 1. Whether each scalp clone was CD4 or CD8 was inferred by checking scalp TCRbeta sequences against the CD4 and CD8 repertoires from sorted blood. The table was pulled from immuneACCESS by TCRdb, which kept in-frame rearrangements only. Such tables lose some clones; where checked, under half of the loss comes from unresolved V genes, and the rest has no known cause. Clonal size and the V and J genes are those of that table, whereas D and trimming came from the DNA. The sample table records 210,000 or so clones; 66% of these occur just once. The biggest ten clones account for roughly 1.2% of the sample.

The sample originates from a study of CD8+ T cells in alopecia areata (dated 2018 in TCRdb). Broadly, across the study: Treated patients were enrolled in an open-label pilot trial of oral tofacitinib, 5 to 10 mg twice daily, for moderate-to-severe alopecia areata. Disease severity in treated patients was measured with the SALT score, which quantifies the percentage of affected scalp surface area. Scalp clonality was compared across normal scalp (n=4), patchy alopecia areata scalp (n=8), and alopecia totalis/universalis scalp (n=8). Human TCRbeta sequencing covered scalp tissue and sorted CD4+ and CD8+ peripheral blood T cells from patchy and totalis/universalis alopecia areata patients and healthy controls. RNA was obtained with the PAXgene miRNA kit for fixed scalp, the miRNeasy kit for PBMCs, and the RNeasy kit for mouse skin. In both human patients and the C3H/HeJ mouse model, the study applied high-throughput TCRbeta sequencing to look at T cell clonal expansion in alopecia areata. Tofacitinib was given for 6 to 18 months, followed by 6 months of follow-up off drug to assess delayed response and recurrence. Patients on tofacitinib were biopsied at baseline and after 4 and 24 weeks of treatment, and several of the patients also had a later scalp biopsy. TCRbeta CDR3 regions were amplified by immunoSEQ multiplex PCR using 35 Vbeta forward and 13 Jbeta reverse primers. Beyond this particular receptor, the publication reports: The treated cohort was small, with a single nonresponder, so links between baseline CD8+ expansion and response need larger studies. Compared with mice, TCR sequences shared between patients were less clear, possibly partly because of HLA diversity across the patient population. Lesional scalp, especially in alopecia totalis/universalis, showed higher clonality and more expanded CD8+ clones than normal scalp, suggesting antigenic drive. Many expanded lesional clones were found to persist in scalp and blood during tofacitinib treatment, and relapse after treatment cessation may be partly explained by this persistence. Unlike mouse skin, which is dominated by gammadelta T cells, normal human skin has resident alphabeta T cells that are also sequenced, and this complicates analysis of the scalp TCR repertoire. Scalp clonality and the number of expanded CD8+ clones among the top 100 scalp clones were significantly decreased by tofacitinib.

Measured from the cysteine to the phenylalanine, the CDR3 is 13 residues long. The retained sequence is limited to the CDR3, 39 bases, with the frame set at the first base. The germline V gene specifies SQVTM as CDR1 and ANQGSEA as CDR2. Cut back by 4 bases and 2 bases, the V and J ends lie 9 bases apart. Sample treatment or condition, as interpreted from the label and publication: oral pan-JAK inhibitor, 5-10 mg twice daily. Peripheral blood and lesional scalp punch biopsies were obtained from patients with alopecia areata. PBMCs were isolated by density centrifugation and stained for CD3, CD4 and CD8, and CD4+ and CD8+ T cells were sorted on a FACSAria.

The TCR was taken from a human donor with alopecia areata. The V gene is TRBV29-1 and the J gene is TRBJ2-1; the D gene assignment is ambiguous. The sequences come from CD4+ T cells sorted from blood, collected at approximately week 42, from a patient treated with tofacitinib. The sequenced DNA is TGCAGCGTTGGAAGCAGCGCCTACAATGAGCAGTTCTTC. Its translation is CSVGSSAYNEQFF.